The text below deals with one T cell receptor (beta chain). Antigen: not known. The data were taken from a study of response to subunit inactivated influenza vaccine. A single record per CDR3 protein comes from TCRdb applying MiXCR to the RT-PCR reads. The sample contains approximately 500,000 distinct CDR3 sequences, 10% to 15% of which appear only once. Per the germline V gene, CDR1 is MDHEN and CDR2 is SYDVKM. J was trimmed by 8 bases and V by 5 bases; bases with no gene match: 14. The CDR3 runs to 16 residues. General observations from the study: The authors proposed limited new T cell recruitment per seasonal influenza vaccination.

The chain uses TRBV28 and TRBJ2-3, with TRBD2 matching over 9 bases. Sequenced here: PBMCs from blood, sampled more than 35 days after vaccination. This clonotype originated in a man between 45 and 60 years old who received an inactivated influenza vaccine. The CDR3 protein is CASSMPRAGGLSTQYF. CDR3 sequence (DNA): TGTGCCAGCAGTATGCCCAGGGCGGGGGGGCTATCTACGCAGTATTTT.